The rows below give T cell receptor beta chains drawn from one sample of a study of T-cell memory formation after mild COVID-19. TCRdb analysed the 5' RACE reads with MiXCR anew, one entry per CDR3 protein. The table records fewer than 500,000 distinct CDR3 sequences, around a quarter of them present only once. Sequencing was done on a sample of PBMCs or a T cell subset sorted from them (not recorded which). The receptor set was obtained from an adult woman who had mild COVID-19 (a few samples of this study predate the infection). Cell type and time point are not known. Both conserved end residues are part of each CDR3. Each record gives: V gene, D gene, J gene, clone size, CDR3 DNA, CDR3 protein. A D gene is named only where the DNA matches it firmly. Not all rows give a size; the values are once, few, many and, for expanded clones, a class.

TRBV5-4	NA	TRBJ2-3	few	TGTGCCAGCAGCCCAGGAACCGGGGGTCGTGATACGCAGTATTTT	CASSPGTGGRDTQYF
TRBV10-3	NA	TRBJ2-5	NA	TGTGCCATCAGGGCGGAGGAAGAGACCCAGTACTTC	CAIRAEEETQYF
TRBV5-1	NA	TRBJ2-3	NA	TGCGCCAGCAGCTTGGAAGTGTTAGATACGCAGTATTTT	CASSLEVLDTQYF
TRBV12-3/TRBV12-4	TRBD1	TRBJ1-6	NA	TGTGCCAGCAGTCTCCGGGACAGGGATAATTCACCCCTCCACTTT	CASSLRDRDNSPLHF
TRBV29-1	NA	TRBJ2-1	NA	TGCAGCGTGGGAGGCAGGGGGGACTACAATGAGCAGTTCTTC	CSVGGRGDYNEQFF
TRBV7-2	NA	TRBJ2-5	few	TGTGCCAGCAGCTTCGGGTGGGAGACCCAGTACTTC	CASSFGWETQYF
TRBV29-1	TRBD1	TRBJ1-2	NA	TGCAGCTTAGACAGGGATGGCTATGGCTACACCTTC	CSLDRDGYGYTF
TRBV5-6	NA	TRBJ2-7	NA	TGTGCCAGCAGCTTGTACCGGGACGGAAGCTCCTACGAGCAGTACTTC	CASSLYRDGSSYEQYF
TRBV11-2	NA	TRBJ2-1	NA	TGTGCCAGCAGCCCCGGGTGGGGCTACAATGAGCAGTTCTTC	CASSPGWGYNEQFF
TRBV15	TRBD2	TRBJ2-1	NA	TGTGCCACCAGCAGGCTGACGGGGGGGCGCAATGAGCAGTTCTTC	CATSRLTGGRNEQFF
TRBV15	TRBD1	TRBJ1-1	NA	TGTGCCACCAGCGATAGGGCAGGGGGGTACACTGAAGCTTTCTTT	CATSDRAGGYTEAFF
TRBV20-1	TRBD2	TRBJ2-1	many	TGCAGTGCTAGTAGCGGGAGAGGTCGCGGTGATGAGCAGTTCTTC	CSASSGRGRGDEQFF
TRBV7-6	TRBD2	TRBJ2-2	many	TGTGCCAGCAGCTCGGGGGGGCCGCGCACCGGGGAGCTGTTTTTT	CASSSGGPRTGELFF
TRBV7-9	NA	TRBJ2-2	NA	TGTGCCAGCAGCTTCACGCTGGGGCAGGGACCGTCGAACACCGGGGAGCTGTTTTTT	CASSFTLGQGPSNTGELFF
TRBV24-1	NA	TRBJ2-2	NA	TGTGCCACCAGTGATCCAACCGGGGGCCCGAACACCGGGGAGCTGTTTTTT	CATSDPTGGPNTGELFF
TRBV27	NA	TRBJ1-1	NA	TGTGCCAGCAGCCTCGAAAACCCAGATGAAGCTTTCTTT	CASSLENPDEAFF
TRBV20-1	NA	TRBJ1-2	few	TGCAGTGTGTGGGGTAGGGGCTACACCTTC	CSVWGRGYTF
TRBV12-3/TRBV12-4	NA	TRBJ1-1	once	TGTGCCAGCAGCCCCAGGGGAGGGAGTAACACTGAAGCTTTCTTT	CASSPRGGSNTEAFF
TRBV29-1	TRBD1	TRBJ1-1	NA	TGCAGCGGTCGACAGGGGACCATGAACACTGAAGCTTTCTTT	CSGRQGTMNTEAFF
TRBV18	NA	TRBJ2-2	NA	TGTGCCAGCTCACCAGCTATCAACACCGGGGAGCTGTTTTTT	CASSPAINTGELFF
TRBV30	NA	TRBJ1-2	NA	TGTGCCTGGAGTTTCGGGATTAACTATGGCTACACCTTC	CAWSFGINYGYTF
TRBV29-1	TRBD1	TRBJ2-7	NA	TGCAGCGTTGAATTGGACAGGCCGACTGCGGAGCAGTACTTC	CSVELDRPTAEQYF
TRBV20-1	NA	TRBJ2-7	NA	TGCAGTGCTAGTACGGGCGGGGACACTTACGAGCAGTACTTC	CSASTGGDTYEQYF